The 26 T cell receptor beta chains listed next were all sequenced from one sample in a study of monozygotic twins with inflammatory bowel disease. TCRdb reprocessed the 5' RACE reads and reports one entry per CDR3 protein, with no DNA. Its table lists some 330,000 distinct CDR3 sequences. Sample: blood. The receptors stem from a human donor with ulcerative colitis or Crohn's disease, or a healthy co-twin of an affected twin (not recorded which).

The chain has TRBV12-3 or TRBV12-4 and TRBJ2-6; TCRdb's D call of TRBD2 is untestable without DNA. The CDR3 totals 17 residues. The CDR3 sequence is CASSLVTGLSGANVLTF.

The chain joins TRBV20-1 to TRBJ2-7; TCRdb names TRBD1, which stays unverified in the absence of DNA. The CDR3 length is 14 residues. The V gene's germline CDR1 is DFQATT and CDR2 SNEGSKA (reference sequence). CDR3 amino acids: CSAPLGTMTYEQYF.

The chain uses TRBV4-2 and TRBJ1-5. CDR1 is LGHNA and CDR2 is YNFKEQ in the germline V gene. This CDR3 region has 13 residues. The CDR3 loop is CASSQGPEQPQHF.

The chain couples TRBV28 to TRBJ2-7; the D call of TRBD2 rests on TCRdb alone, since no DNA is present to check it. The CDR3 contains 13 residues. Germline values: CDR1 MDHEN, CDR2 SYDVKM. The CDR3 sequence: CASRLGPFGEQYF.

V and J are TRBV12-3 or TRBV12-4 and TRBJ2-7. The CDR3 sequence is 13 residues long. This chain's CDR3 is CASSLAPNYEQYF.

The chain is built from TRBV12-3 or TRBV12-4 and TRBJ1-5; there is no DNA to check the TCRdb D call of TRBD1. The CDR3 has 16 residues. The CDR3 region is CASSTRTGISNQPQHF.

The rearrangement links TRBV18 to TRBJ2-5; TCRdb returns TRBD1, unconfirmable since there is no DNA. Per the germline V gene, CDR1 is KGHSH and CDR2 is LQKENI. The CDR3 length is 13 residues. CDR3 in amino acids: CASSVDRVETQYF.

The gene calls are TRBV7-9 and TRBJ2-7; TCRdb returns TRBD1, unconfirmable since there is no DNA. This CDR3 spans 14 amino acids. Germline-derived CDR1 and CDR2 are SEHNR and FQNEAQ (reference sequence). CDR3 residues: CASSSRTGAYEQYF.

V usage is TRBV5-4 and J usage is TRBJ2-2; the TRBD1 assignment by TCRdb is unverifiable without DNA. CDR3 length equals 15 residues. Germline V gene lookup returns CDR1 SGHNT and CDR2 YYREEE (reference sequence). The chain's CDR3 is CASSLVSGFTGELFF. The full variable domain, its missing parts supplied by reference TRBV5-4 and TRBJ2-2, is ETGVTQSPTHLIKTRGQQVTLRCSSQSGHNTVSWYQQALGQGPQFIFQYYREEENGRGNFPPRFSGLQFPNYSSELNVNALELDDSALYLCASSLVSGFTGELFFGEGSRLTVL.

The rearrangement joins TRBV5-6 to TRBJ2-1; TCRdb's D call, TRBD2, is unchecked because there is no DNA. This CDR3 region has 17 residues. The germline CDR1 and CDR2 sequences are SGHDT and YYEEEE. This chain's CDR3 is CASSFKSGLALRDEQFF.

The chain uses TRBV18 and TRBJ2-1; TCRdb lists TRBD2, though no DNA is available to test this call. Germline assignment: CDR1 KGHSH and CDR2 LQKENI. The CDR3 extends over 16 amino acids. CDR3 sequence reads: CASSPQGTSGKNEQFF.

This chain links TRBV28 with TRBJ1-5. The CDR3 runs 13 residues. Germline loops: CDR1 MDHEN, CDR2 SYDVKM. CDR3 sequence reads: CASSDRSNQPQHF.

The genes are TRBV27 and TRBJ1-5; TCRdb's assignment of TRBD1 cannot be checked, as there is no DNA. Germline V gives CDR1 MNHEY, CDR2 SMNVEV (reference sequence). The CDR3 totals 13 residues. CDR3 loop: CASRDRGHQPQHF.

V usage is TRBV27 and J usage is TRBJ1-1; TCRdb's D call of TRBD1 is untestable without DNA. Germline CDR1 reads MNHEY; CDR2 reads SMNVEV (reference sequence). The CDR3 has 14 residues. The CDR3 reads CASSTQGAHTEAFF.

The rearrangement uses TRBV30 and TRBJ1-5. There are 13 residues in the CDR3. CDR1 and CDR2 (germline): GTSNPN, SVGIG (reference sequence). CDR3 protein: CAWSAYTNQPQHF. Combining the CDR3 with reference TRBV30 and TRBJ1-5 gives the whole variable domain SQTIHQWPATLVQPVGSPLSLECTVEGTSNPNLYWYRQAAGRGLQLLFYSVGIGQISSEVPQNLSASRPQDRQFILSSKKLLLSDSGFYLCAWSAYTNQPQHFGDGTRLSIL.

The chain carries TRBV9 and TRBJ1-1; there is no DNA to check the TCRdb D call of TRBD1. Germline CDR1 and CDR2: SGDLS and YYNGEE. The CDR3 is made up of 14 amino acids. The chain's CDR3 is CASSVVGTVTEAFF. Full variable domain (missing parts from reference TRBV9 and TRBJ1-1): DSGVTQTPKHLITATGQRVTLRCSPRSGDLSVYWYQQSLDQGLQFLIQYYNGEERAKGNILERFSAQQFPDLHSELNLSSLELGDSALYFCASSVVGTVTEAFFGQGTRLTVV.

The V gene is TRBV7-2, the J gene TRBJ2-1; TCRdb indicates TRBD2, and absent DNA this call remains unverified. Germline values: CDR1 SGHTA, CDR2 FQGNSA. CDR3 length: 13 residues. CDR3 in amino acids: CASSPGGRNEQFF.

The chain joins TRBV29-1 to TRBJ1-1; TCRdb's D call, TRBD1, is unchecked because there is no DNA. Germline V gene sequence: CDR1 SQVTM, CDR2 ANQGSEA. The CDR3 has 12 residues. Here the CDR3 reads CSVEGPDTEAFF.

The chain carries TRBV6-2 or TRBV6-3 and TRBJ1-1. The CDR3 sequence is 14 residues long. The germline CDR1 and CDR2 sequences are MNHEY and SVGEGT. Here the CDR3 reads CASSYANLNTEAFF.

The CDR3: CASRENRGRNEKLFF. The chain combines TRBV25-1 with TRBJ1-4; TCRdb names TRBD1, which stays unverified in the absence of DNA. This CDR3 has 15 amino acids. Germline lookup yields CDR1 MGHDK and CDR2 SYGVNS.

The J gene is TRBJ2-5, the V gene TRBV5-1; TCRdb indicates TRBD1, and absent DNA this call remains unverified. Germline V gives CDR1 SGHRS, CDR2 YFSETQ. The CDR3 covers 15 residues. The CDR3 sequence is CASSLAGGSLETQYF.

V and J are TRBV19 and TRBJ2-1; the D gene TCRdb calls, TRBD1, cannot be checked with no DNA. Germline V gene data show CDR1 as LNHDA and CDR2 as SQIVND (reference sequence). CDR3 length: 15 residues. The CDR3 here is CASSIVGQGYNEQFF.

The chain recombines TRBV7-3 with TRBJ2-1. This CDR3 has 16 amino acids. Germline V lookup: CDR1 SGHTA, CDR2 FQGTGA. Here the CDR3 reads CASSPRSDGSYNEQFF.

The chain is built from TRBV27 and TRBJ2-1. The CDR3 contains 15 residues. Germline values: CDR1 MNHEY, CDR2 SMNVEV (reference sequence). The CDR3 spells CASNLGAAPHNEQFF.

CDR3 region: CASSLTSGAYNEQFF. The chain combines TRBV5-1 with TRBJ2-1; the D gene TCRdb calls, TRBD2, cannot be checked with no DNA. The CDR3 totals 15 residues. CDR1 is SGHRS, CDR2 YFSETQ, per germline.

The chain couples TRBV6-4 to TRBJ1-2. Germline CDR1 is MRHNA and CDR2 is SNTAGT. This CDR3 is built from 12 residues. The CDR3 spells CVSSDSTGGYTF.